These 20 T cell receptor beta chains share one sample of origin, sequenced in a study of human T cells and chemical hapten exposure. TCRdb used MiXCR to reprocess the RACE reads, holding one entry per CDR3 protein. The data show fewer than 95,000 distinct CDR3 sequences, with about 11% seen just once and less than 2.5% held by the top ten. Regarding time point: patch test 2, 6 weeks after DPC sensitization. Indicated treatment: therapeutic diphenylcyclopropenone sensitization with weekly scalp DPC. This sample comprised whole blood, obtained in connection with sensitization to the hapten diphenylcyclopropenone (DPC). The receptors were sampled from a man in his forties or fifties with alopecia areata. Some clones in this sample may be carry-over from other donors' samples.

This clonotype was observed a few times. This sequence joins TRBV18 and TRBJ2-3; 10 bases match TRBD2. The CDR3 is 16 residues long. Germline V gene sequence: CDR1 KGHSH, CDR2 LQKENI. Trimming took 0 bases from V and 8 from J; bases not matched to a gene: 8. DNA for the CDR3: TGTGCCAGCTCACCACCGCGGGCTAGCGGGGGAACTACGCAGTATTTT. This encodes CASSPPRASGGTTQYF.

This clonotype was found a few times. The chain carries TRBV14 and TRBJ2-1; 8 nucleotides align to TRBD2. This CDR3 spans 14 amino acids. The V and J ends lost 6 bases and 7 bases, in that order; junction bases with no gene match: 8. From germline, CDR1 is SGHDN and CDR2 FVKESK. The CDR3 bases are TGTGCCAGCAGACAAAGCGGGAGTGGAAATGAGCAGTTCTTC. It specifies CASRQSGSGNEQFF.

This chain uses TRBV20-1 with TRBJ2-7; the D gene could be TRBD1 or TRBD2 (6 bases each). V gave up 4 bases and J gave up 2 bases, with 15 bases separating them. The CDR3 extends over 14 amino acids. CDR1 is DFQATT and CDR2 is SNEGSKA in the germline V gene (reference sequence). The CDR3 nucleotides are TGCAGTGCTAAGGGGGGCAAAACGGCCTACGAGCAGTACGTC. It encodes CSAKGGKTAYEQYV.

The chain employs TRBV4-3 and TRBJ2-7, with D possibly called TRBD1 or TRBD2 (7 bases each). The germline gives CDR1 LGHNA, CDR2 YSLEER. Trimming removed 7 bases at V and 5 bases at J, with 12 bases between. CDR3 length: 12 residues. In nucleotides, the CDR3 is TGCGCCAGCACAGGGGGGGCTGACGAGCAGTACGTC. As protein: CASTGGADEQYV.

The genes are TRBV6-2 or TRBV6-3 and TRBJ2-7; 8 nucleotides match TRBD1. The germline gives CDR1 MNHEY, CDR2 SVGEGT. The junction had 7 bases not matched to a gene; V was cut back by 10 bases and J by 2 bases. This CDR3 comprises 13 residues. Here the CDR3 reads CANHGQGPYEQYF. CDR3 DNA: TGTGCCAACCATGGACAGGGACCCTACGAGCAGTACTTC.

The CDR3 DNA is TGTGCCAGCAGCTCTAGACTAGCGGGGACAGATACGCAGTATTTT. Amino acid sequence: CASSSRLAGTDTQYF. This chain uses TRBV7-6 with TRBJ2-3; 11 positions agree with TRBD2. Germline assignment: CDR1 SGHVS and CDR2 FNYEAQ. This CDR3 has 15 amino acids. V shed 4 bases, J shed 3 bases, and the junction held 3 bases outside the gene matches. The full variable domain, in which reference TRBV7-6 and TRBJ2-3 provide the parts outside the CDR3, is GAGVSQSPRYKVTKRGQDVALRCDPISGHVSLYWYRQALGQGPEFLTYFNYEAQQDKSGLPNDRFSAERPEGSISTLTIQRTEQRDSAMYRCASSSRLAGTDTQYFGPGTRLTVL.

In this sample, this clonotype turned up many times. This chain joins TRBV4-2 and TRBJ1-5; D is unclear. CDR1 is LGHNA, CDR2 YNFKEQ, per germline. The CDR3 consists of 13 residues. V gave up 0 bases and J gave up 9 bases, with 9 bases separating them. Written as DNA, the CDR3 is TGTGCCAGCAGCCAAGACCCCTTATCGCCCCAGCATTTT. Translated: CASSQDPLSPQHF.

V usage is TRBV28 and J usage is TRBJ2-7, with TRBD2 identical over 9 bases. V lost 5 bases to trimming and J lost 2 bases; unmatched junction nucleotides: 10. The CDR3 spans 16 residues. Germline V gene lookup returns CDR1 MDHEN and CDR2 SYDVKM. The CDR3 DNA reads as TGTGCCAGCAGTCCCCATGGAGCGGGAGGCCCCTACGAGCAGTACTTC. Its protein product is CASSPHGAGGPYEQYF.

The chain combines TRBV19 with TRBJ1-5, with TRBD1 matching 9 bases. Germline trimming cut 7 bases from V and 0 bases from J; bases unmatched to any gene: 10. Germline assignment: CDR1 LNHDA and CDR2 SQIVND (reference sequence). The CDR3 is made up of 17 amino acids. The CDR3 DNA is TGTGCCAGTACGTTAGACAGGGGGAGCTATAGCAATCAGCCCCAGCATTTT. Translation: CASTLDRGSYSNQPQHF.

J is TRBJ1-5 and V is TRBV5-1; D ambiguous. The V end lost 0 bases, the J end lost 5 bases, and 12 bases lay between the germline ends. This CDR3 has 15 residues. Germline CDR1 and CDR2: SGHRS and YFSETQ. The chain's CDR3 is CASSLAPGFDQPQHF. CDR3 sequence (DNA): TGCGCCAGCAGCTTGGCCCCAGGTTTTGATCAGCCCCAGCATTTT.

This clonotype was detected many times. The chain joins TRBV28 to TRBJ1-5, with 9 bases identical to TRBD1. CDR1 MDHEN and CDR2 SYDVKM come from the germline V gene. This CDR3 is 14 amino acids long. V dropped 6 bases and J dropped 5; count of bases not matched to a gene: 5. The CDR3 sequence is CASRGQGIDQPQHF. The DNA of the CDR3 is TGTGCCAGCAGGGGACAGGGCATAGATCAGCCCCAGCATTTT. Full variable domain (rest looked up from reference TRBV28 and TRBJ1-5): DVKVTQSSRYLVKRTGEKVFLECVQDMDHENMFWYRQDPGLGLRLIYFSYDVKMKEKGDIPEGYSVSREKKERFSLILESASTNQTSMYLCASRGQGIDQPQHFGDGTRLSIL.

The chain joins TRBV6-5 to TRBJ2-1; TRBD2 aligns across 10 bases. Germline trimming cut 0 bases from V and 9 bases from J; bases unmatched to any gene: 5. CDR3 size: 15 residues. Germline V gives CDR1 MNHEY, CDR2 SVGAGI. The CDR3 coding sequence is TGTGCCAGCAGTTACTCTACTAGCGGGAAGGGTGAGCAGTTCTTC. As protein: CASSYSTSGKGEQFF.

This chain connects TRBV15 to TRBJ2-7, with D possibly being TRBD1 (5 bases). The CDR3 length is 15 residues. Trimming took off 0 bases at V and 7 bases at J, with 16 bases between the two ends. Germline V lookup: CDR1 LNHNV, CDR2 YYDKDF (reference sequence). DNA for the CDR3: TGTGCCACCAGCAGAGAACAGACAAGGGGTCCGGAGCAGTACTTC. Encoded protein: CATSREQTRGPEQYF.

The table lists this clonotype with a few counts. The chain recombines TRBV5-1 with TRBJ2-7; 11 bases line up with TRBD2. The CDR3 is 14 amino acids. Germline CDR1 reads SGHRS; CDR2 reads YFSETQ. Trimming removed 2 bases from V and 6 bases from J; junction bases left unmatched: 4. The CDR3 bases are TGCGCCAGCAGCTTACAAGGGACTAGCGGCGAGCAGTACTTC. Encoded protein: CASSLQGTSGEQYF.

This clonotype was observed many times. V is TRBV4-1 and J is TRBJ2-3, with D hard to call. V was shortened by 4 bases and J by 2 bases, with 10 bases between the two germline ends. There are 14 residues in the CDR3. Looked up from germline, CDR1 is MGHRA and CDR2 is YSYEKL. CDR3 DNA sequence: TGCGCCAGCAGCCGGTCCAGTCCCACAGATACGCAGTATTTT. Translation: CASSRSSPTDTQYF.

This chain uses TRBV12-3 or TRBV12-4 with TRBJ1-2; no clear D. The CDR3 length is 13 residues. The V gene lost 3 bases and the J gene lost 3 bases, with 8 bases spanning the gap. CDR3 DNA sequence: TGTGCCAGCAGTTTCGGCACAGACTATGGCTACACCTTC. Protein: CASSFGTDYGYTF.

This clonotype was found a few times. The chain uses TRBV29-1 and TRBJ2-7; maybe TRBD2 (6 bases). This CDR3 is 14 amino acids long. CDR1 and CDR2 (germline): SQVTM, ANQGSEA. Trimming pared 0 bases from V and 7 bases from J, leaving 16 bases between. The CDR3 bases are TGCAGCGTTGAAGAAGGCCTAGCGATACCAGAGCAGTACTTC. This sequence encodes CSVEEGLAIPEQYF.

The table lists this clonotype with many counts. The chain employs TRBV12-3 or TRBV12-4 and TRBJ1-1; D may be TRBD1 (5 bases). Between the trimmed V and J ends, which lost 1 base and 6 bases, there was a span of 15 bases. CDR3 length: 15 amino acids. CDR3 sequence reads: CASSLGGQARAEAFF. The CDR3 DNA reads as TGTGCCAGCAGTTTAGGAGGGCAGGCCAGGGCTGAAGCTTTCTTT.

The genes are TRBV5-1 and TRBJ2-1; 8 bases are shared with TRBD2. Germline V CDR1 and CDR2: SGHRS, YFSETQ. CDR3 length equals 15 residues. V gave up 2 bases and J gave up 8 bases; unmatched junction bases: 9. Written as DNA, the CDR3 is TGCGCCAGCAGCTTTACCAGCGGGAGCTTCGATGAGCAGTTCTTC. This gives the protein CASSFTSGSFDEQFF.

This clonotype was seen more than once but under ten times. The chain employs TRBV18 and TRBJ2-1; perhaps TRBD1 as D (6 bases). In germline, CDR1 is KGHSH, CDR2 LQKENI. The CDR3 runs to 16 residues. V was pared by 4 bases and J by 4 bases, with 17 bases between. CDR3 sequence: CASSRARGRGYNEQFF. The CDR3 DNA sequence: TGTGCCAGCTCACGGGCCAGGGGCAGGGGATACAATGAGCAGTTCTTC.